This TCR beta chain was captured in a study of early T cells in non-severe SARS-CoV-2 infection. Turning to the study itself: Unsorted whole blood bulk RNA was sequenced, with unpaired chains.

Unique molecular identifiers (one per individual cDNA molecule) were attached. A single record per CDR3 protein comes from TCRdb applying MiXCR to the 5' RACE reads. The top ten hold around 3.3% of the sample, which has just under 65,000 distinct CDR3 sequences, roughly 5.7% seen once. This clonotype was seen many times. The antigen remains unidentified. The germline V gene encodes CDR1 SGHTA and CDR2 FQGNSA. The V end lost 5 bases, the J end lost 5 bases, and 16 bases lay between the germline ends. The CDR3 length is 14 residues. Study-wide results and limits: Database matching using VDJdb favored anti-spike CD8 responses, with private and CD4 specificities left missing.

The sequencing used whole blood, collected at baseline. The clonotype originates from an adult who was a healthcare worker with PCR-confirmed SARS-CoV-2 infection or an uninfected control (not recorded which). The chain is built from TRBV7-2 and TRBJ2-7; D tentatively reads TRBD1 or TRBD2 (5 bases each). CDR3 sequence: CASSPGPPRNEQYF. The CDR3 DNA follows: TGTGCCAGCAGCCCGGGACCACCGAGGAACGAGCAGTACTTC.